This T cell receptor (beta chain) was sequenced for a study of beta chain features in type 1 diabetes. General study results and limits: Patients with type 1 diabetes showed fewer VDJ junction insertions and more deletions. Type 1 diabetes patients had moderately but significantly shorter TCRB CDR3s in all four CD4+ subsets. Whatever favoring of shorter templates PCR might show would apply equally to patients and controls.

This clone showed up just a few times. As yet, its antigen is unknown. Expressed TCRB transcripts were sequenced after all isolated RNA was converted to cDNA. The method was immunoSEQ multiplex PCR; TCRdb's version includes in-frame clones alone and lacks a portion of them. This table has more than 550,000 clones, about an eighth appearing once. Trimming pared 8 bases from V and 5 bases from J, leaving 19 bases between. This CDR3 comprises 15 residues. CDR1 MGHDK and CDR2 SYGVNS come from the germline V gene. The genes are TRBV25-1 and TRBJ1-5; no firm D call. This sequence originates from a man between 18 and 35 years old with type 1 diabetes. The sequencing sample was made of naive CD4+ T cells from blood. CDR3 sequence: CASSASGSSHQPQHF. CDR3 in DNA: TGTGCCAGCTCGGCGTCGGGGTCAAGCCATCAGCCCCAGCATTTT.